Below are 5 T cell receptor beta chains sequenced from a single sample in a study of T cells after yellow fever vaccination. Using its own MiXCR run on the 5' RACE reads, TCRdb lists one record per CDR3 protein. The data show 350,000 to 550,000 distinct CDR3 sequences, with about 17% seen just once and roughly a sixth held by the top ten. The sample was PBMCs, taken before the yellow fever booster vaccination. These receptors were collected from a young man who received the YFV17D yellow fever vaccine.

This chain uses TRBV9 with TRBJ2-2; a possible D gene is TRBD1 (5 bases). This CDR3 contains 15 residues. Germline-derived CDR1 and CDR2 are SGDLS and YYNGEE. Deletions cut 0 bases from V and 7 bases from J, with 13 bases between. CDR3 residues: CASSVGTGQGGELFF. CDR3 sequence (DNA): TGTGCCAGCAGCGTAGGCACCGGGCAGGGCGGGGAGCTGTTTTTT.

This clonotype has ten or more counts. The chain joins TRBV29-1 to TRBJ2-3; tentative D call: TRBD1 (5 bases). With 7 bases removed from V and 1 base from J, the gap between germline ends came to 12 bases. This CDR3 has 13 amino acids. The germline V gene encodes CDR1 SQVTM and CDR2 ANQGSEA. In nucleotides, the CDR3 is TGCAGCGCGTCTGACAGCCGCACAGATACGCAGTATTTT. Residues: CSASDSRTDTQYF.

The gene calls are TRBV6-1 and TRBJ1-5; a possible D gene is TRBD1 (6 bases). Trimming shortened V by 5 bases and J by 5 bases, and 13 bases separated the two germline ends. CDR3 length: 14 amino acids. The germline V gene encodes CDR1 MNHNS and CDR2 SASEGT. CDR3 sequence reads: CASSPQGFHQPQHF. The CDR3 DNA is TGTGCCAGCAGTCCGCAGGGGTTTCATCAGCCCCAGCATTTT.

V and J are TRBV2 and TRBJ1-5; D may be TRBD1 (5 bases). This CDR3 region has 16 residues. The V end lost 1 base, the J end lost 0 bases, and 10 bases lay between the germline ends. CDR1 and CDR2 from the germline V gene are SNHLY and FYNNEI. The CDR3 DNA reads TGTGCCAGCAGTGAAGGACTAGGGGCTAGCAATCAGCCCCAGCATTTT. This sequence encodes CASSEGLGASNQPQHF.

The chain couples TRBV6-6 to TRBJ2-3; 8 bases line up with TRBD1. V lost 5 bases and J lost 1; bases outside the gene matches: 5. There are 15 residues in the CDR3. Germline V CDR1 and CDR2: MNHNY, SVGAGI (reference sequence). In nucleotides, the CDR3 is TGTGCCAGCAGTGCGGACAGGGCCCGCACAGATACGCAGTATTTT. Its translation is CASSADRARTDTQYF.